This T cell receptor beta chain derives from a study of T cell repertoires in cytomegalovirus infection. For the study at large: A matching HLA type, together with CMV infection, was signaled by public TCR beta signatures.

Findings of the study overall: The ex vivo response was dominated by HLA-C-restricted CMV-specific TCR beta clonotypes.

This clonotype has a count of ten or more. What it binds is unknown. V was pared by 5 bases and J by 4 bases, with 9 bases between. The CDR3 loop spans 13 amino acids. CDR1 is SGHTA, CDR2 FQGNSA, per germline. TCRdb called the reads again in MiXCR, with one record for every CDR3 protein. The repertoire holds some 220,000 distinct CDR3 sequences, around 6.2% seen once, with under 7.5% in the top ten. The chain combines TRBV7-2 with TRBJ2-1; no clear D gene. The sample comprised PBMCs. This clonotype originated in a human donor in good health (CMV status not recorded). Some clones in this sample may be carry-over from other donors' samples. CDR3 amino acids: CASSLNEYNEQFF. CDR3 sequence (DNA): TGTGCCAGCAGCCTAAATGAATACAATGAGCAGTTCTTC.